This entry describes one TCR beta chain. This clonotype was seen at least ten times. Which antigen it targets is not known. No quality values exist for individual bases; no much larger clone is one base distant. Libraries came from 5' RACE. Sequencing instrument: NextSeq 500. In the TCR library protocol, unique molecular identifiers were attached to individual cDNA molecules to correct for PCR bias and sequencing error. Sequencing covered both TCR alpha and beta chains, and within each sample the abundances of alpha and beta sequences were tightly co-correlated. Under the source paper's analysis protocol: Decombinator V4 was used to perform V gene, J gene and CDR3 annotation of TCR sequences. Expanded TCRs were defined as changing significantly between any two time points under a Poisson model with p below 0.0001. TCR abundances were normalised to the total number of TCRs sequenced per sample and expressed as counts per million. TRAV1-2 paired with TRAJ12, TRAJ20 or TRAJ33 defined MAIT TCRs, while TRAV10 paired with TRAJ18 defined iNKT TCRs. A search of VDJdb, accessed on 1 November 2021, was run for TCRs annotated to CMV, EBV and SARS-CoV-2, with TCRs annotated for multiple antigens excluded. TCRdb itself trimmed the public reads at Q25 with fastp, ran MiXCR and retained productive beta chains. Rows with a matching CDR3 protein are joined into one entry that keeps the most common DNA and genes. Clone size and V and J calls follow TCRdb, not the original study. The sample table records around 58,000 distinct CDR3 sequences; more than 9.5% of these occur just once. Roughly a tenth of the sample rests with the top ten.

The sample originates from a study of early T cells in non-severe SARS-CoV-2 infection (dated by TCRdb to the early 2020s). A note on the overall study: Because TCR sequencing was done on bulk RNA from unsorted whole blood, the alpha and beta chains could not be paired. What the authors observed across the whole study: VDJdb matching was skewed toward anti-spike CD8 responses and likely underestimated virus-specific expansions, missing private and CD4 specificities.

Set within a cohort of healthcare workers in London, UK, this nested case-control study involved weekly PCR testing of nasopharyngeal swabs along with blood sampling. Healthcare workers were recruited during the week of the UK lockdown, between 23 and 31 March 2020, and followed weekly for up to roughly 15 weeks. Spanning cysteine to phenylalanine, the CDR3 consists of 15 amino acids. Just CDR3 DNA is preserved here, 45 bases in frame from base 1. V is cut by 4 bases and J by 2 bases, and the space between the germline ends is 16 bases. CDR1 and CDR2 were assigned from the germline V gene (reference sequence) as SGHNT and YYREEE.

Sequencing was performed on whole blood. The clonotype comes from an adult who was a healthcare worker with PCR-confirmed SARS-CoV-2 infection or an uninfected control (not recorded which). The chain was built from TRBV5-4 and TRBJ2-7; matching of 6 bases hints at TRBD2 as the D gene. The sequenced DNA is TGTGCCAGCAGCGGGCGCGGGACTGACACCTACGAGCAGTACTTC. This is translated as CASSGRGTDTYEQYF.